The clone carrying this TCR beta chain was seen repeatedly, ten times or more. Its antigen is undetermined. The data were taken from a study of spatial heterogeneity in lung cancer. Study in general: Available follow-up PBMC samples were sequenced, at a median of approximately two years post-resection. Study-level findings and limits: Circulating ubiquitous expanded tumor TCRs were observed more frequently at resection than at follow-up.

TCRdb called the 5' RACE reads again in MiXCR, with one record for every CDR3 protein. The table shows under 150,000 distinct CDR3 sequences, with 12% occurring only once. Time point: blood at routine non-recurrence follow-up after resection. Whole RNA came from tumor, nontumor lung or frozen PBMC and was sequenced without being sorted. Germline V gene lookup returns CDR1 MNHEY and CDR2 SVGAGI. The V segment lost 7 bases and the J segment 12 bases; nucleotides outside the gene matches: 12. The CDR3 covers 13 residues. This chain joins TRBV6-5 and TRBJ2-1; the match to TRBD2 covers 7 bases. This TCR was sampled from a male donor with early-stage non-small cell lung cancer. Sequences were derived from PBMCs, sampled at follow-up. This CDR3 reads CASKGGGGLWQFF. CDR3 bases: TGTGCCAGCAAAGGCGGGGGAGGGCTGTGGCAGTTCTTC.